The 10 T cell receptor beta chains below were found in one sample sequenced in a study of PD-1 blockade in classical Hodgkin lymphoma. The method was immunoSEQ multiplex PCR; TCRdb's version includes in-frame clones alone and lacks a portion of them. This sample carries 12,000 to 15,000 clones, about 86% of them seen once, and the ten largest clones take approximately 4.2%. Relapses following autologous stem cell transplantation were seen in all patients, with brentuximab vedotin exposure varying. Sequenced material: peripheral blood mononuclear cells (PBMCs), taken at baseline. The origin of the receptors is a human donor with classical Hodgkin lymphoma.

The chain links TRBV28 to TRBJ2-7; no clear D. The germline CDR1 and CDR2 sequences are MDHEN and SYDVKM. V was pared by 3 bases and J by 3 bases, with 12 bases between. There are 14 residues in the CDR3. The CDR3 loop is CASSFPSRDYEQYF. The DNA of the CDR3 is TGTGCCAGCAGTTTCCCGAGTAGGGACTACGAGCAGTACTTC.

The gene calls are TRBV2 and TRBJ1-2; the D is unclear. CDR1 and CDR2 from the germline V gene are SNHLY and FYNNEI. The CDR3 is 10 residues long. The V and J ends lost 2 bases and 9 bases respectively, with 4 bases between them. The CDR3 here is CASSEIRYTF. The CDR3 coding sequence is TGTGCCAGCAGTGAAATACGCTACACCTTC.

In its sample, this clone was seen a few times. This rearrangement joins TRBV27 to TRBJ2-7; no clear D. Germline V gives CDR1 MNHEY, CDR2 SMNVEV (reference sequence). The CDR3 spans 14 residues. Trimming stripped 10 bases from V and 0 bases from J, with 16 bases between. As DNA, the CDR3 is TGTGCCACCCCTCGGCGGCCTGCCTCCTACGAGCAGTACTTC. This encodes CATPRRPASYEQYF.

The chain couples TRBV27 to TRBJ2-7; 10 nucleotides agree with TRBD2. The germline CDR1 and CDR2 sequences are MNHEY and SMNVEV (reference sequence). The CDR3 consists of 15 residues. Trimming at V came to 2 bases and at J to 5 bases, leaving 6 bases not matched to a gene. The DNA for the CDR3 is TGTGCCAGCAGTTTAGCCCTAGCGGGAGTGAACGAGCAGTACTTC. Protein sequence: CASSLALAGVNEQYF.

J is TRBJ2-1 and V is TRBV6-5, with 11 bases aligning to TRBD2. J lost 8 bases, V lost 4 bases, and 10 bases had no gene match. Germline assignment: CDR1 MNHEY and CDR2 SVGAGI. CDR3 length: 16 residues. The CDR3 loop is CASSLGLAGRGDEQFF. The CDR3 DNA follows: TGTGCCAGCAGTTTAGGACTAGCGGGTCGGGGCGATGAGCAGTTCTTC.

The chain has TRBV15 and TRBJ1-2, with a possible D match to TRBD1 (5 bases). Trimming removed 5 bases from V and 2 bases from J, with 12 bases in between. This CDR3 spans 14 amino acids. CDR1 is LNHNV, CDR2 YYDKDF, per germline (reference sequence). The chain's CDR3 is CATSLGEINYGYTF. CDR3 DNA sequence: TGTGCCACCAGCTTAGGGGAAATCAACTATGGCTACACCTTC.

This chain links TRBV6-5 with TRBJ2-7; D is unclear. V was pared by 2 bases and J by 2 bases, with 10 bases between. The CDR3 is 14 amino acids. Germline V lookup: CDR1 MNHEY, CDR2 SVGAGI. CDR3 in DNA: TGTGCCAGCAGTTACGGGCTGATAGCCTACGAGCAGTACTTC. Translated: CASSYGLIAYEQYF.

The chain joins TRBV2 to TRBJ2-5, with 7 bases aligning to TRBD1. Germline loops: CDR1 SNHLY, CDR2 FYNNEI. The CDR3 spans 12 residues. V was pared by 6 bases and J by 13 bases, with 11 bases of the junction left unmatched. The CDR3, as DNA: TGTGCCAGCAGGGACGACAGGGCTGCCCCGTACTTC. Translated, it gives CASRDDRAAPYF.

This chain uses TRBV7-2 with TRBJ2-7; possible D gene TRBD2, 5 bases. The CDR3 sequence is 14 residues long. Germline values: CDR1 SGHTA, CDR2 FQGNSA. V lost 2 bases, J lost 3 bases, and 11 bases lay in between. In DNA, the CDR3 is TGTGCCAGCAGCTTAACGGGGTCGCTCTACGAGCAGTACTTC. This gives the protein CASSLTGSLYEQYF.

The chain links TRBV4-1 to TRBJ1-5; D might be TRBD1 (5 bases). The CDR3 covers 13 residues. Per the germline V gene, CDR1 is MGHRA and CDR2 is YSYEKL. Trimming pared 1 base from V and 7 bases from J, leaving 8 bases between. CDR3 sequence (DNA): TGCGCCAGCAGCCAAGGAGGGGTACAGCCCCAGCATTTT. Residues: CASSQGGVQPQHF.